This T cell receptor beta chain was found in a study of identifying expanded T cells in peripheral blood. Libraries were prepared by immunoSEQ multiplex PCR; TCRdb keeps only in-frame clonotypes and omits some of them. The sample carries 50,000 to 60,000 clones, around 83% recorded once. The CDR3 runs 15 residues. Germline CDR1 is SGHRS and CDR2 is YFSETQ. Trimming left V 0 bases short and J 3 bases short, with 13 bases between. This TCR was recovered from a person aged 18-70 years in good health. This chain joins TRBV5-1 and TRBJ2-7, with D perhaps TRBD2 (5 bases). Material: blood. This CDR3 is CASSLADFGVYEQYV. In DNA, the CDR3 is TGCGCCAGCAGCTTGGCAGATTTCGGGGTCTACGAGCAGTACGTC.